This T cell receptor (beta chain) appears in the sequencing data of a study of blood T cell repertoires in COVID-19. In the study overall: PBMCs, B-cell-depleted T cells, or T cells provided the cDNA or gDNA that made up the material.

There are 15 residues in the CDR3. Germline V lookup: CDR1 SGHTA, CDR2 FQGNSA. V gave up 5 bases and J gave up 1 base, with 11 bases separating them. Clinical history reported by participants formed the basis on which cohorts were assigned. Cohort 3 recovered donors had two negative PCRs, clearance, or symptom resolution. TCRdb's copy holds only in-frame clones and misses some; the assay was immunoSEQ multiplex PCR. The repertoire holds 200,000 to 250,000 clones, more than 80% seen once, with 0.95% to 1.5% in the top ten. The receptor's source is a man younger than 40 who had recovered from COVID-19. Material for sequencing was PBMCs or T cells enriched from blood (not recorded which). The V gene is TRBV7-2, the J gene TRBJ2-2, with unresolved D. Here the CDR3 DNA reads TGTGCCAGCAGCAAGGCACAGCTGAACACCGGGGAGCTGTTTTTT. This gives the protein CASSKAQLNTGELFF.